This record concerns one T cell receptor beta chain sequence. The data stem from a study of T cells in Graves' hyperthyroidism and ophthalmopathy. No progression to ophthalmopathy during 18 months of follow-up defined stable disease. The study enrolled patients aged 18 to 65 with newly diagnosed hyperthyroidism of under 2 months' duration. For the diagnoses, clinical symptoms, serum thyroxine and TRAb, thyroid ultrasound and orbital computed tomography were used. RNA transcripts were the template for amplifying TCR beta CDR3 regions. A set of HTBI primers served as the primers for a first-round RT-PCR of the TCR CDR3. A single record per CDR3 protein comes from TCRdb applying MiXCR to the multiplex PCR reads. The sample holds approximately 500,000 distinct CDR3 sequences, 46% seen once. From germline, CDR1 is SGHRS and CDR2 YFSETQ. This CDR3 spans 15 amino acids.

The chain has TRBV5-1 and TRBJ1-5; 11 nucleotides align to TRBD2. The end of the DNA is better explained by TRBJ2-3, so the J call may be wrong. The origin of this receptor is a woman under 30 with Graves' hyperthyroidism. Sequenced sample: peripheral blood or thyroid tissue (not recorded which). The CDR3 bases are TGCGCCAGCAGCCCCCTACTAGCGGGAGCAGATACGCAGTATTTT. Residues: CASSPLLAGADTQYF.